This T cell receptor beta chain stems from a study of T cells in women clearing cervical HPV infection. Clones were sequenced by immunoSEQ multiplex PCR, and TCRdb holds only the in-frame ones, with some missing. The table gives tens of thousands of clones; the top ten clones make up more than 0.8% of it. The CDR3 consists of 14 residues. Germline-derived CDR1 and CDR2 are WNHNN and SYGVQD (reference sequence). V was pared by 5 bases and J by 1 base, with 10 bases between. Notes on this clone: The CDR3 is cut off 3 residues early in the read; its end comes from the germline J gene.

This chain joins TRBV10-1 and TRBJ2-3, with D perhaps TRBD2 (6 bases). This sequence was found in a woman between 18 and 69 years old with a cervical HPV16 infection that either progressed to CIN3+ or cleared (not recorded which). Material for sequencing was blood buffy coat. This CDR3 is CASSSGGGTDTQYF. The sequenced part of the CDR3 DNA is TGCGCCAGCAGTTCCGGCGGGGGCACAGATACG.